This TCR beta chain is drawn from a study of neurological immune-mediated disorders. The CDR3 runs to 16 residues. V shed 10 bases and J 1 base; nucleotides not matched to a gene: 10. Germline lookup yields CDR1 KGHSH and CDR2 LQKENI. Every sequencing run drew on 15-18 subjects and yielded over 170 million TCR-beta sequences. TCRdb passed the 5' RACE reads through MiXCR, listing each CDR3 protein once. The sample holds tens of thousands of distinct CDR3 sequences; about an eighth are singletons and the top ten take around 1.9%. The sequenced material came from PBMCs. The gene calls are TRBV18 and TRBJ1-6; 7 bases fit TRBD1. This clonotype was sampled from a man aged 55-75 years in good health. The CDR3 is CATERQGRSYNSPLHF. The CDR3 nucleotides are TGTGCCACCGAGAGACAGGGTCGTTCCTATAATTCACCCCTCCACTTT.